These T cell receptor beta chains were read from a single sample in a study of blood T cell repertoires in COVID-19. Profiling relied on immunoSEQ multiplex PCR, and the TCRdb table lists in-frame clones only, not all of them. Among some 330,000 clones listed, around 87% were seen once. Sequenced: PBMCs or T cells enriched from blood (not recorded which). These TCRs come from a man in his forties in a cohort exposed to, infected with or recovered from COVID-19 (not recorded which). Both conserved end residues are part of each CDR3. D genes are given only for firm matches. Clone size is not always given. Where it is, it says once, few, many or a class for expanded clones.

D gene,V gene,J gene,clone size,CDR3 length,CDR3 protein,CDR3 DNA
TRBD2,TRBV6-2/TRBV6-3,TRBJ2-2,.,17,CASSPGLTSGMGGELFF,TGTGCCAGCAGTCCAGGGCTGACTAGCGGGATGGGCGGGGAGCTGTTTTTT
TRBD1,TRBV5-1,TRBJ2-2,.,15,CASSGQGKYAGELFF,TGCGCCAGCAGCGGACAGGGGAAATACGCCGGGGAGCTGTTTTTT
TRBD1,TRBV27,TRBJ1-4,.,14,CASSLQGAQEKLFF,TGTGCCAGCAGCCTACAGGGGGCGCAGGAAAAACTGTTTTTT
TRBD1,TRBV24-1,TRBJ2-1,few,16,CATSDSIRDRQNEQFF,TGTGCCACCAGTGATTCCATCAGGGACAGGCAGAATGAGCAGTTCTTC
.,TRBV19,TRBJ1-5,few,12,CASSIAGGPQHF,TGTGCCAGTAGTATAGCGGGGGGGCCCCAGCATTTT
.,TRBV3-1/TRBV3-2,TRBJ1-4,.,13,CASSQREREKLFF,TGTGCCAGCAGCCAAAGGGAGCGGGAAAAACTGTTTTTT
TRBD1,TRBV6-1,TRBJ2-3,once,16,CASSEGWDRETDTQYF,TGTGCCAGCAGTGAAGGGTGGGACAGGGAGACAGATACGCAGTATTTT
.,TRBV15,TRBJ2-1,.,14,CATSSTREADEQFF,TGTGCCACCAGCAGTACTAGAGAAGCGGATGAGCAGTTCTTC
.,TRBV11-2,TRBJ2-3,.,13,CASSLAGTDTQYF,TGTGCCAGCAGCTTAGCTGGCACAGATACGCAGTATTTT
.,TRBV7-9,TRBJ2-6,once,13,CASNRAGANVLTF,TGTGCCAGCAACCGGGCTGGGGCCAACGTCCTGACTTTC
TRBD2,TRBV28,TRBJ2-1,.,15,CASKTGGVGHNEQFF,TGTGCCAGCAAAACGGGAGGGGTCGGTCACAATGAGCAGTTCTTC
.,TRBV5-5,TRBJ2-2,.,14,CASSLDRNTGELFF,TGTGCCAGCAGCTTGGATAGGAACACCGGGGAGCTGTTTTTT
.,TRBV19,TRBJ2-2,.,13,CASSIDSTGELFF,TGTGCCAGTAGTATAGACAGCACCGGGGAGCTGTTTTTT
TRBD1,TRBV27,TRBJ2-3,.,16,CASSQPPGQNTDTQYF,TGTGCCAGCAGCCAGCCACCGGGACAGAACACAGATACGCAGTATTTT
.,TRBV2,TRBJ1-5,.,13,CASSGGETQPQHF,TGTGCCAGCAGTGGGGGGGAGACGCAGCCCCAGCATTTT
.,TRBV2,TRBJ1-4,.,14,CASSPGKRNEKLFF,TGTGCCAGCAGTCCAGGGAAAAGGAATGAAAAACTGTTTTTT
TRBD2,TRBV18,TRBJ2-3,.,17,CASSPQASGLATDTQYF,TGTGCCAGCTCACCCCAGGCCTCGGGACTAGCCACAGATACGCAGTATTTT
TRBD2,TRBV6-1,TRBJ2-3,.,15,CASSDGGLAGDTQYF,TGTGCCAGCAGTGATGGGGGACTAGCGGGAGATACGCAGTATTTT
.,TRBV29-1,TRBJ2-7,once,13,CSVEVTSVGEQYF,TGCAGCGTCGAGGTTACCTCGGTCGGGGAGCAGTACTTC
TRBD1,TRBV11-3,TRBJ2-3,few,15,CASSLGQGFTDTQYF,TGTGCCAGCAGCTTAGGACAGGGGTTCACAGATACGCAGTATTTT
TRBD1,TRBV19,TRBJ1-2,.,16,CASSSSVARGNYGYTF,TGTGCCAGTAGTAGCTCAGTAGCCAGGGGGAACTATGGCTACACCTTC
TRBD2,TRBV29-1,TRBJ2-1,.,13,CSSGLAGARGQFF,TGCAGCTCCGGCCTAGCGGGGGCCCGGGGGCAGTTCTTC
.,TRBV18,TRBJ2-6,once,17,CASSPPGDGPGANVLTF,TGTGCCAGCTCACCACCGGGAGACGGTCCTGGGGCCAACGTCCTGACTTTC
TRBD2,TRBV9,TRBJ2-3,.,17,CASSSWGTSGSTDTQYF,TGTGCCAGCAGCTCCTGGGGGACTAGCGGGAGCACAGATACGCAGTATTTT
TRBD2,TRBV24-1,TRBJ2-1,.,16,CATSASGSGRRNEQFF,TGTGCCACCAGTGCCTCTGGGAGCGGGAGACGGAATGAGCAGTTCTTC
.,TRBV15,TRBJ2-3,.,16,CATSPRASQITDTQYF,TGTGCCACCAGCCCGAGGGCTAGCCAAATAACAGATACGCAGTATTTT
TRBD1,TRBV5-1,TRBJ1-1,.,15,CASSLGGTGPAEAFF,TGCGCCAGCAGCTTGGGGGGGACAGGGCCGGCTGAAGCTTTCTTT
.,TRBV11-2,TRBJ2-7,.,11,CASSLIREQYF,TGTGCCAGCAGCTTAATCCGCGAGCAGTACTTC
TRBD2,TRBV6-1,TRBJ2-1,.,14,CASGGTSGVDEQFF,TGTGCCAGCGGTGGGACTAGCGGTGTGGATGAGCAGTTCTTC
.,TRBV7-9,TRBJ1-1,.,15,CASSFNAAGGTEAFF,TGTGCCAGCAGCTTTAACGCCGCCGGGGGGACTGAAGCTTTCTTT
TRBD2,TRBV5-4,TRBJ2-2,few,14,CASSFSGTSGELFF,TGTGCCAGCAGCTTTAGCGGGACGTCCGGGGAGCTGTTTTTT
TRBD2,TRBV7-3,TRBJ2-1,.,13,CASSSGTSGRQFF,TGTGCCAGCAGCTCCGGGACTAGCGGGCGGCAGTTCTTC
TRBD1,TRBV27,TRBJ1-1,few,14,CASSQDRGPTEAFF,TGTGCCAGCAGTCAGGACAGGGGGCCCACTGAAGCTTTCTTT
.,TRBV27,TRBJ1-1,.,13,CASKLGGRAEAFF,TGTGCCAGCAAATTGGGGGGGAGGGCTGAAGCTTTCTTT
TRBD2,TRBV28,TRBJ2-3,.,15,CASSFPSGTTDTQYF,TGTGCCAGCAGTTTTCCTAGCGGGACCACAGATACGCAGTATTTT
.,TRBV15,TRBJ2-1,.,13,CATSLQFNNEQFF,TGTGCCACCAGCTTACAGTTCAACAATGAGCAGTTCTTC